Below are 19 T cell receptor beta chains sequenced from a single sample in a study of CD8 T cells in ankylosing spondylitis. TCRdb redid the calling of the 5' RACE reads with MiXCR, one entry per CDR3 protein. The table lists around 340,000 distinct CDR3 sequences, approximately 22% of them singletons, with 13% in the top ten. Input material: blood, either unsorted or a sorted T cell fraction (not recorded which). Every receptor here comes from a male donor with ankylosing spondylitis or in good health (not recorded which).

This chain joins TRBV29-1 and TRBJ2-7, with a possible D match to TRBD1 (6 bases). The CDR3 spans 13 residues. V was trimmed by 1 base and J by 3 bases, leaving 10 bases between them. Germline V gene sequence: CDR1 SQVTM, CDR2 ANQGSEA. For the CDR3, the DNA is TGCAGCGTTGAAGGGGGGACATTCTACGAGCAGTACTTC. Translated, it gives CSVEGGTFYEQYF.

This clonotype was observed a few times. CDR3 DNA: TGTGCCAGCAGTTTATCCGCCAGCAGCGAGGGGGGTTACTACGAGCAGTACTTC. The encoded protein is CASSLSASSEGGYYEQYF. The rearrangement uses TRBV27 and TRBJ2-7; D is perhaps TRBD1 or TRBD2 (6 bases each). Looked up from germline, CDR1 is MNHEY and CDR2 is SMNVEV (reference sequence). CDR3 length: 18 residues. Trimming cost V 0 bases and J 3 bases, with 21 bases left between them.

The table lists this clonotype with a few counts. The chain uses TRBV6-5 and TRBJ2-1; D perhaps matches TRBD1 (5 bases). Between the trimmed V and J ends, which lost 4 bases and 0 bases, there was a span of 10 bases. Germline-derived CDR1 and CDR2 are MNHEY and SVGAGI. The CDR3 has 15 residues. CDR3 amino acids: CASSSGSRSYNEQFF. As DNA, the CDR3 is TGTGCCAGCAGTTCAGGGTCTCGCTCCTACAATGAGCAGTTCTTC.

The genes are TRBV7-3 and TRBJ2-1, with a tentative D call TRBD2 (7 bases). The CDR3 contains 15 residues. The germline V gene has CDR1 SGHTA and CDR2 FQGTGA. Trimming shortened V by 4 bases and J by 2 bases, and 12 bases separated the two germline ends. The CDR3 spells CASSSGEGAYNEQFF. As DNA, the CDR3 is TGTGCCAGCAGCTCAGGGGAGGGAGCCTACAATGAGCAGTTCTTC. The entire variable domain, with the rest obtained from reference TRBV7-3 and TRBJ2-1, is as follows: GAGVSQTPSNKVTEKGKYVELRCDPISGHTALYWYRQSLGQGPEFLIYFQGTGAADDSGLPNDRFFAVRPEGSVSTLKIQRTERGDSAVYLCASSSGEGAYNEQFFGPGTRLTVL.

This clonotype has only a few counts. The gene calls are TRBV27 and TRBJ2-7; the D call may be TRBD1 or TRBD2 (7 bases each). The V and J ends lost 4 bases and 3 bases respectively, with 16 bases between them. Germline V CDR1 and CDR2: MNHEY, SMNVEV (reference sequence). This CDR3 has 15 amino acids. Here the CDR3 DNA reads TGTGCCAGCAGTTCCAGGGGGAGGGGGGTCTACGAGCAGTACTTC. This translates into CASSSRGRGVYEQYF.

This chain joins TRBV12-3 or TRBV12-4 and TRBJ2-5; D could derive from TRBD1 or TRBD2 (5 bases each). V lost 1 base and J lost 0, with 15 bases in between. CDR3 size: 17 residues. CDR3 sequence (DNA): TGTGCCAGCAGTTTAGTGGGTAGGGGACCGAACCAAGAGACCCAGTACTTC. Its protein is CASSLVGRGPNQETQYF.

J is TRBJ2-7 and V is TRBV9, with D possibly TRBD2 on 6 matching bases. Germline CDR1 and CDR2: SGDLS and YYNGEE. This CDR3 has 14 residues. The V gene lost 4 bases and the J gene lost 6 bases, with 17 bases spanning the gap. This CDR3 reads CASSKGLSPTEQYF. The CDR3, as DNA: TGTGCCAGCAGCAAGGGACTGAGCCCTACCGAGCAGTACTTC.

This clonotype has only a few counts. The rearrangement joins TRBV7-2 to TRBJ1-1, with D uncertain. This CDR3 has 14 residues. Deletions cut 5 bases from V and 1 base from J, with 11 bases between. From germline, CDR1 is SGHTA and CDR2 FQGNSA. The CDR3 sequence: CASSRPSENTEAFF. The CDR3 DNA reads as TGTGCCAGCAGCCGACCATCGGAGAACACTGAAGCTTTCTTT. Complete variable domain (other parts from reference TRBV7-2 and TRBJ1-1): GAGVSQSPSNKVTEKGKDVELRCDPISGHTALYWYRQSLGQGLEFLIYFQGNSAPDKSGLPSDRFSAERTGGSVSTLTIQRTQQEDSAVYLCASSRPSENTEAFFGQGTRLTVV.

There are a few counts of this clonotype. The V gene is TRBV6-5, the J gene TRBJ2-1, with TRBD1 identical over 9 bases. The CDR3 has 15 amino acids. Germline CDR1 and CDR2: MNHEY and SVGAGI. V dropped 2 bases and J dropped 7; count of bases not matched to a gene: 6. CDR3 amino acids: CASSYNTGGMNEQFF. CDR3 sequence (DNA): TGTGCCAGCAGTTACAATACAGGGGGCATGAATGAGCAGTTCTTC.

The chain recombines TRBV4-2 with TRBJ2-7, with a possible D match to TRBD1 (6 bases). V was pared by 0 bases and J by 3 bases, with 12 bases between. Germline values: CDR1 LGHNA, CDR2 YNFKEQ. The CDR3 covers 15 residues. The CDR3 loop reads CASSQDWQGFYEQYF. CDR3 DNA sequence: TGTGCCAGCAGCCAAGATTGGCAGGGGTTCTACGAGCAGTACTTC.

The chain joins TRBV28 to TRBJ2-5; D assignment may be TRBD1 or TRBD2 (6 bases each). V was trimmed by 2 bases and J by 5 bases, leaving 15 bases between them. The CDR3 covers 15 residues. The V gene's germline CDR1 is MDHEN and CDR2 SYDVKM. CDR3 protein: CASSLQGLGGETQYF. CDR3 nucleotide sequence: TGTGCCAGCAGTTTACAGGGGCTGGGGGGTGAGACCCAGTACTTC.

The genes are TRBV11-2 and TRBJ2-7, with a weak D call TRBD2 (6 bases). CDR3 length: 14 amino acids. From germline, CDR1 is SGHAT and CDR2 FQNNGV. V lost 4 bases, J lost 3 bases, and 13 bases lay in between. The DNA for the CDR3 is TGTGCCAGCAGCTCGGGGGTTGGGGACTACGAGCAGTACTTC. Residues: CASSSGVGDYEQYF.

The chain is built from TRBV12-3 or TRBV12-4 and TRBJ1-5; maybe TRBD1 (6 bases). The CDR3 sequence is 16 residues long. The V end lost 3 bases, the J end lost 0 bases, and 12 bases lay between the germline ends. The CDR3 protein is CASSFGAGVSNQPQHF. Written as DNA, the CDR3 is TGTGCCAGCAGTTTTGGGGCAGGGGTTAGCAATCAGCCCCAGCATTTT.

In nucleotides, the CDR3 is TGTGCCAGCAGTTATGGGCAGGGGCCCGAGTTACGAGATACGCAGTATTTT. Translated: CASSYGQGPELRDTQYF. This chain joins TRBV6-6 and TRBJ2-3; D possibly corresponds to TRBD1 (6 bases). The germline CDR1 and CDR2 sequences are MNHNY and SVGAGI (reference sequence). This CDR3 has 17 amino acids. V gave up 3 bases and J gave up 5 bases, with 21 bases separating them.

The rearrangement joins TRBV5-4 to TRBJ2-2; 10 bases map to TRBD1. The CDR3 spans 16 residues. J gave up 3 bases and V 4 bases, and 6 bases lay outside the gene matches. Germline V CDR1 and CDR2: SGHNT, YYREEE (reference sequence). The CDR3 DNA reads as TGTGCCAGCAGCCTGGTGGGGACAGGGGACACCGGGGAGCTGTTTTTT. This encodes CASSLVGTGDTGELFF.

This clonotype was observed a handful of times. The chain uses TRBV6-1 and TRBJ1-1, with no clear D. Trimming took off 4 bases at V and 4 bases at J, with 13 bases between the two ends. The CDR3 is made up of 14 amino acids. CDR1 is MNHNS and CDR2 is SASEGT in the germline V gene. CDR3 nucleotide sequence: TGTGCCAGCAGTGGACACTACAAGGGCACTGAAGCTTTCTTT. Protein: CASSGHYKGTEAFF.

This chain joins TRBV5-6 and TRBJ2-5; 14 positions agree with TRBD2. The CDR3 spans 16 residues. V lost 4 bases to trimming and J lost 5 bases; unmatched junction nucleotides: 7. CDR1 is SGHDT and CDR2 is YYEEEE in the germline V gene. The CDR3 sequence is CASSTRTSGGWETQYF. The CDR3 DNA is TGTGCCAGCAGCACCCGGACTAGCGGGGGGTGGGAGACCCAGTACTTC.

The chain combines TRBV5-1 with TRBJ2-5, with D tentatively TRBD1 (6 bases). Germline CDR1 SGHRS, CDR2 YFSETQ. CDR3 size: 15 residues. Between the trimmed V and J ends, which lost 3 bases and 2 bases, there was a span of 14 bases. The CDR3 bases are TGCGCCAGCAGCTCCCCCACCGGGACACAAGAGACCCAGTACTTC. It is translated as CASSSPTGTQETQYF.

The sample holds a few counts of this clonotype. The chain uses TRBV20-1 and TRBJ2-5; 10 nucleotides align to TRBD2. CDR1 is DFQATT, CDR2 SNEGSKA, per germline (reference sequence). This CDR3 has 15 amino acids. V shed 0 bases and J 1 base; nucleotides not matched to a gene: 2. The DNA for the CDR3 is TGCAGTGCTAGAGATATAGCGGGGGGCCAAGAGACCCAGTACTTC. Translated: CSARDIAGGQETQYF.